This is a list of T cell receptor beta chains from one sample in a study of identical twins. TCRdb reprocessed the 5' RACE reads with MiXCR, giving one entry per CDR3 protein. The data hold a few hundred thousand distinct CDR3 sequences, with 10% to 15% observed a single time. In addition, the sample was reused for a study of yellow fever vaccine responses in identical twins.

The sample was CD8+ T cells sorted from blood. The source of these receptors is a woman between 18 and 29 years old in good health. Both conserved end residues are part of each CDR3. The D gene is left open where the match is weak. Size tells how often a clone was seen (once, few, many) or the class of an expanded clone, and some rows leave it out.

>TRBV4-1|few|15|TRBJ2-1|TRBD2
TGCGCCAGCAGCCCGGGACTAGCGGGATGGAATGAGCAGTTCTTC
CASSPGLAGWNEQFF
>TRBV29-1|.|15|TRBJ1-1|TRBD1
TGCAGCGTCCCCCCCAGGGGGCTCGGGAACACTGAAGCTTTCTTT
CSVPPRGLGNTEAFF
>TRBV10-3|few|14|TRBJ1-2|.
TGTGCCATCAGTGAGTCCCAACAACACTTTGGCTACACCTTC
CAISESQQHFGYTF
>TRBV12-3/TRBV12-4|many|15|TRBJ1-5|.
TGTGCCAGCAGTTCCTTAGAGTGGGGCAATCAGCCCCAGCATTTT
CASSSLEWGNQPQHF
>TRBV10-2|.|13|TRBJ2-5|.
TGCGCCAGCAGTGATAGATTCCTAGAGACCCAGTACTTC
CASSDRFLETQYF
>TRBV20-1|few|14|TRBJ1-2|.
TGCAGTGCTAACCCGACGGCTACTAACTATGGCTACACCTTC
CSANPTATNYGYTF
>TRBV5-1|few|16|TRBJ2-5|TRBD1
TGCGCCAGCAGCTTGCCACAGGGGAAAAGCCAAGAGACCCAGTACTTC
CASSLPQGKSQETQYF
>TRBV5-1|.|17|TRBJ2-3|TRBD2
TGCGCCAGCAGCTTGGCCTGGGCTAGCGGGGTCACAGATACGCAGTATTTT
CASSLAWASGVTDTQYF
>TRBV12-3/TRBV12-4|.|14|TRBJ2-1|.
TGTGCCAGCTCCCTCGGGCTCGCAATCAATGAGCAGTTCTTC
CASSLGLAINEQFF
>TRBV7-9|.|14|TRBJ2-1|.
TGTGCCAGCAGCTTTCAGGGCGACTACAATGAGCAGTTCTTC
CASSFQGDYNEQFF
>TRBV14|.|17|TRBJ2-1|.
TGTGCCAGCAGCCAAGACCCGGCAAGTTCGGTAGAGAATGAGCAGATCTTC
CASSQDPASSVENEQIF
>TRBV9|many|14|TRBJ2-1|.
TGTGCCAGCAGCGTAGGGACTGCTTACAATGAGCAGTTCTTC
CASSVGTAYNEQFF
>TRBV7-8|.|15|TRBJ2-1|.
TGTGCCAGCAGCTTAGGCGGCAGGACCGCGGATGAGCAGTTCTTC
CASSLGGRTADEQFF
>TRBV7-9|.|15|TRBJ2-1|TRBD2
TGTGCCAGCAGCTTAGTTCTAGCGGGGAAACATGAGCAGTTCTTC
CASSLVLAGKHEQFF
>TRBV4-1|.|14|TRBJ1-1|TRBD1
TGCGCCAGCAGCCAAGAGAACAGGGGCACTGAAGCTTTCTTT
CASSQENRGTEAFF
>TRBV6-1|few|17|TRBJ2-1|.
TGTGCCAGTTTCTCTGGGGGCGGGCCCGGCTCCTACAATGAGCAGTTCTTC
CASFSGGGPGSYNEQFF
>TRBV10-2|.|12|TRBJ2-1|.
TGCGCCAGCAATCTCCCTTGGGATGAGCAGTTCTTC
CASNLPWDEQFF
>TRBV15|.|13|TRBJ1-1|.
TGTGCCACCAGCGAGGGCGGGACCACTGAAGCTTTCTTT
CATSEGGTTEAFF
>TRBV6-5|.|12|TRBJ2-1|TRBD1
TGTGCCAGCAGGCCGACAGGGGTCGAGCAGTTCTTC
CASRPTGVEQFF
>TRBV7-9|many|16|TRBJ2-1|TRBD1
TGTGCCAGCAGCTCGACCGACAGGGAACCCTACAATGAGCAGTTCTTC
CASSSTDREPYNEQFF
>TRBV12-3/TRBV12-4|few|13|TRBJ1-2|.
TGTGCCAGCAGTTTACAAGATAACTATGGCTACACCTTC
CASSLQDNYGYTF
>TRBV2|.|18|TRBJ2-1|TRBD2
TGTGCCAGCAGTGAAGCGCTAGGTAGTCTAGCGGGGGGCAATGAGCAGTTCTTC
CASSEALGSLAGGNEQFF
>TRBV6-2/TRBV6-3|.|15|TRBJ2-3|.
TGTGCCAGCAGTTACATTGCGGGGGCGGCAGATACGCAGTATTTT
CASSYIAGAADTQYF
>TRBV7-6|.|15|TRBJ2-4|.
TGTGCCAGCAGCCGTGGGAGTAATCCCGAAAACATTCAGTACTTC
CASSRGSNPENIQYF
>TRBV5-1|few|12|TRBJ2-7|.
TGCGCCAGCAGCTTATTTCCCTACGAGCAGTACTTC
CASSLFPYEQYF
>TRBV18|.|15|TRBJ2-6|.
TGTGCCAGCTCACCCTGGCACTCTGGGGCCAACGTCCTGACTTTC
CASSPWHSGANVLTF
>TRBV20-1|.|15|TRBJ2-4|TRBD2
TGCAGTGCTAGACGGCCTAGCGGTGCCAAAAACATTCAGTACTTC
CSARRPSGAKNIQYF
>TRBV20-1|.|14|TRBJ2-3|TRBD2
TGCAGTGCTAGAGTAGCGGGAGAGTTAGATACGCAGTATTTT
CSARVAGELDTQYF
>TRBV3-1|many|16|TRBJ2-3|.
TGTGCCAGCAGCCAAGATCCAGGACTCAGCACAGATACGCAGTATTTT
CASSQDPGLSTDTQYF
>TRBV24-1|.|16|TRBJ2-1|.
TGTGCCACCAGTGTCCCGGCTACTAGCTCCTACAATGAGCAGTTCTTC
CATSVPATSSYNEQFF
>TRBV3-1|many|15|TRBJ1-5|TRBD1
TGTGCCAGCAGCCAAGCCTCGGACAGGGGACAGCCCCAGCATTTT
CASSQASDRGQPQHF
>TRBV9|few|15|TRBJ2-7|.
TGTGCCAGCAGCGTAGATGAGGGAGGACTCTACGAGCAGTACTTC
CASSVDEGGLYEQYF
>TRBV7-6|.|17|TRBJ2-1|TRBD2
TGTGCCAGCAGCCGCGGGGCCGGGACTAGCGGCTACAATGAGCAGTTCTTC
CASSRGAGTSGYNEQFF
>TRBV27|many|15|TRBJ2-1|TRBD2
TGTGCCAGCAGCCTTAGCGGGGACGCCTACAATGAGCAGTTCTTC
CASSLSGDAYNEQFF
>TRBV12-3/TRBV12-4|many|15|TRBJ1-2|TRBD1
TGTGCCAGCAGTTTAGGGGGGGACAGGCGCCGAGGCTACACCTTC
CASSLGGDRRRGYTF
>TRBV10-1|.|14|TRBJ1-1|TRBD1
TGCGCCAGCAGTGATTGGGACAGACCCACTGAAGCTTTCTTT
CASSDWDRPTEAFF
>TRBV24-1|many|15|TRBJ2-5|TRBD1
TGTGCCACCAGTGATTACCGGACAGGGTTGGAGACCCAGTACTTC
CATSDYRTGLETQYF
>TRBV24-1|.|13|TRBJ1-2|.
TGTGCCACCAGTAGCCAGGGACGCCTTGGCTACACCTTC
CATSSQGRLGYTF
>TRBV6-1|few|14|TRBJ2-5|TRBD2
TGTGCCAGCAGTGAAGGTCCGGGGGGAGAGACCCAGTACTTC
CASSEGPGGETQYF
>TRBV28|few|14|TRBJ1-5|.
TGTGCCAGCAGCATCGGTCGTACCAATCAGCCCCAGCATTTT
CASSIGRTNQPQHF
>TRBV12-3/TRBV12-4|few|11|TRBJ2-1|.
TGTGCCAGCGTCGGAGGCAAGGAGCAGTTCTTC
CASVGGKEQFF
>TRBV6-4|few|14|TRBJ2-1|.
TGTGCCAGCAGTCCTTTGGGACGCTACAATGAGCAGTTCTTC
CASSPLGRYNEQFF
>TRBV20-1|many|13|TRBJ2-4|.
TGCCAGGAGCACGTCAAGGCCAAAAACATTCAGTACTTC
CQEHVKAKNIQYF
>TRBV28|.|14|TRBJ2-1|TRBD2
TGTGCCAGCAGTTTTGCGGGAGGGGGCAATGAGCAGTTCTTC
CASSFAGGGNEQFF
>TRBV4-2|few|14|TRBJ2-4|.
TGTGCCAGCAGCCACCGCACAGACCAAAACATTCAGTACTTC
CASSHRTDQNIQYF
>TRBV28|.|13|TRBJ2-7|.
TGTGCCAGCAGCCCAGGGCAGCTGTACGAGCAGTACTTC
CASSPGQLYEQYF
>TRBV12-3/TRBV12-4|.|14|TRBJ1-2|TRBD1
TGTGCCAGCAAACCCCCAGGGGGTACGTATGGCTACACCTTC
CASKPPGGTYGYTF
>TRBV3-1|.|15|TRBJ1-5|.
TGTGCCAGCAGCCAAGGGCCTCTGGGCAATCAGCCCCAGCATTTT
CASSQGPLGNQPQHF
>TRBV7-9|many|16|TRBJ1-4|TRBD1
TGTGCCAGCAGCCCAGGACAGGAGGGGATGAATGAAAAACTGTTTTTT
CASSPGQEGMNEKLFF
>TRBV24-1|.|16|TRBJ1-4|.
TGTGCCACCAGTGATTTCCCAAAGGACGGGAATGAAAAACTGTTTTTT
CATSDFPKDGNEKLFF
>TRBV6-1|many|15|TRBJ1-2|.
TGTGCCAGCAGTCCCGAACAGGGCTTGAACTATGGCTACACCTTC
CASSPEQGLNYGYTF
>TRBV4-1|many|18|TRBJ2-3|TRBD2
TGCGCCAGCAGCCAAGAGGCGCGGGGGATCGTCTTGGTAGATACGCAGTATTTT
CASSQEARGIVLVDTQYF
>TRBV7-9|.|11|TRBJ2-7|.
TGTGCCAGCACGACGACCTACGAGCAGTACTTC
CASTTTYEQYF
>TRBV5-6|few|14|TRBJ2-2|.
TGTGCCAGCAGCTCCTCAGGGGAACCCGGGGAGCTGTTTTTT
CASSSSGEPGELFF
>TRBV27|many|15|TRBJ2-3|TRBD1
TGTGCCAGCAGCTTTAGGGGGCGCAGCACAGATACGCAGTATTTT
CASSFRGRSTDTQYF